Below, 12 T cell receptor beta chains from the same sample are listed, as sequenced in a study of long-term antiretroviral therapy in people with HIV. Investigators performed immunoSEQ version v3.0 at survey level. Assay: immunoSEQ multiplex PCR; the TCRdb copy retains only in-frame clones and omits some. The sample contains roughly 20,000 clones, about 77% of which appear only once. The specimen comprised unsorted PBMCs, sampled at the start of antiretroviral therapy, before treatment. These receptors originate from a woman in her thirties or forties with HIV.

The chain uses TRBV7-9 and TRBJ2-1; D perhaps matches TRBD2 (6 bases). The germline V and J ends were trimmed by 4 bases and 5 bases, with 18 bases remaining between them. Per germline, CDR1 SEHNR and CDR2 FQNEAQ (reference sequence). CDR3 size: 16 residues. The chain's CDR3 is CASSSRLGLKNNEQFF. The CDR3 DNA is TGTGCCAGCAGCTCACGCCTTGGACTAAAAAACAATGAGCAGTTCTTC.

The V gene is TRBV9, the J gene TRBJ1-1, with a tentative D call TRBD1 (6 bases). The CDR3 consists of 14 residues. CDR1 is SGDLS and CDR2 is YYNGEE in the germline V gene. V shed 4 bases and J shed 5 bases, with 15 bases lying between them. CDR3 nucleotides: TGTGCCAGCAGCTTTCGACAGGAGGAAACTGAAGCTTTCTTT. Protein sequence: CASSFRQEETEAFF.

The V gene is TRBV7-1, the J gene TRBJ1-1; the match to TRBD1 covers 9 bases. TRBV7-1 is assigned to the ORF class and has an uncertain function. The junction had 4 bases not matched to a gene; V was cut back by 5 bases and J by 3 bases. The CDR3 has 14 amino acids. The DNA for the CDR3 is TGTGCCAGCAGCCCCCGGACAGGGGACACTGAAGCTTTCTTT. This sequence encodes CASSPRTGDTEAFF.

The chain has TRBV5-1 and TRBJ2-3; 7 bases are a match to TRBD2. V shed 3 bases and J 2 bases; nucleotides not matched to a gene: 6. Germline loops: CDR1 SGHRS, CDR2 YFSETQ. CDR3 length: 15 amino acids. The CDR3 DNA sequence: TGCGCCAGCAGCTGGGGGGGGTCTAACACAGATACGCAGTATTTT. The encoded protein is CASSWGGSNTDTQYF.

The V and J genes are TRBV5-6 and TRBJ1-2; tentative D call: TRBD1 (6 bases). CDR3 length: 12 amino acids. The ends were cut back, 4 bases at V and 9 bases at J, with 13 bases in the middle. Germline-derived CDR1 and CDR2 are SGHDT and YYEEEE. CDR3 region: CASSPEGVSYTF. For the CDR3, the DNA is TGTGCCAGCAGCCCTGAGGGGGTAAGCTACACCTTC.

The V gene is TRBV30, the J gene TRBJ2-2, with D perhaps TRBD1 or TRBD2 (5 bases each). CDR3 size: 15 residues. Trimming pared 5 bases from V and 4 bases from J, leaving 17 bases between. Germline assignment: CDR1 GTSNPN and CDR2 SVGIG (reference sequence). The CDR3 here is CAWCRGSSITGELFF. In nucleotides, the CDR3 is TGTGCCTGGTGCCGGGGCAGTTCGATCACCGGGGAGCTGTTTTTT.

The CDR3, as DNA: TGTGCCATCAGGCCGACAGGAGGAACCTACGAGCAGTACTTC. Protein sequence: CAIRPTGGTYEQYF. The chain is built from TRBV10-3 and TRBJ2-7, with TRBD1 as a possible D gene (6 bases). V lost 6 bases to trimming and J lost 2 bases, with 14 bases between them. This CDR3 region has 14 residues. In germline, CDR1 is ENHRY, CDR2 SYGVKD.

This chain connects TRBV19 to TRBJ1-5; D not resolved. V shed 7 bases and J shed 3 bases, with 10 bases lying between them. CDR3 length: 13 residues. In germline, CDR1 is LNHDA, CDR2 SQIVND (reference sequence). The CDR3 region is CASKRTLNQPQHF. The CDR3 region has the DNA TGTGCCAGTAAGAGAACCCTCAATCAGCCCCAGCATTTT. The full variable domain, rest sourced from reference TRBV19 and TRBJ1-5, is DGGITQSPKYLFRKEGQNVTLSCEQNLNHDAMYWYRQDPGQGLRLIYYSQIVNDFQKGDIAEGYSVSREKKESFPLTVTSAQKNPTAFYLCASKRTLNQPQHFGDGTRLSIL.

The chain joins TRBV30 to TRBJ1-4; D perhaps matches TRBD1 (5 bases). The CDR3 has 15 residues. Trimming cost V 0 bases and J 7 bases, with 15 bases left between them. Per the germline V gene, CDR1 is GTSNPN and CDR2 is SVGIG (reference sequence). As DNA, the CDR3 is TGTGCCTGGAGTGTACACAGGAAAATCGGTGAAAAACTGTTTTTT. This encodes CAWSVHRKIGEKLFF.

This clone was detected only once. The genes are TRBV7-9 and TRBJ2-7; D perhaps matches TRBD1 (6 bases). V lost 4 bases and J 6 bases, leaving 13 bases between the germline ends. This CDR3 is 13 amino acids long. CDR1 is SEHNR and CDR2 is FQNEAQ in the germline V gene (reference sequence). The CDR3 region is CASSSRGFGEQYF. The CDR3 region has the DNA TGTGCCAGCAGCTCGAGGGGGTTCGGCGAGCAGTACTTC.

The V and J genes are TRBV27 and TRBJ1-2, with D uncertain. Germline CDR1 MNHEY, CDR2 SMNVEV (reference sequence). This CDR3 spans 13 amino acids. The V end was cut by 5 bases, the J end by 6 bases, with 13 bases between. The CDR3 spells CASSGLGRDGYTF. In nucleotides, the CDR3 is TGTGCCAGCAGTGGATTGGGGAGGGATGGCTACACCTTC.

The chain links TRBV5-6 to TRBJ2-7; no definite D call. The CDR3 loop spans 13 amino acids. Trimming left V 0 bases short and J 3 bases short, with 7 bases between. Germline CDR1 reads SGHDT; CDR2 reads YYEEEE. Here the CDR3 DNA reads TGTGCCAGCAGCTTGGTTGACGTCTACGAGCAGTACTTC. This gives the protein CASSLVDVYEQYF.